This TCR beta chain was captured by sequencing in a study of T cell responses to AZD1222 COVID-19 vaccine. Study results and limitations: Breadth and depth of Spike-specific TCRs rose after two AZD1222 doses. Baseline serology detected seropositivity in only 5 to 7 AZD1222 recipients.

Profiled with immunoSEQ multiplex PCR; TCRdb holds only in-frame clones, not every one. The sample contains 100,000 to 150,000 clones, around 90% of which appear only once. Germline lookup yields CDR1 MNHEY and CDR2 SVGAGI. Trimming removed 0 bases from V and 2 bases from J, with 8 bases in between. CDR3 length: 15 amino acids. Turning to this clone: Its antigen is not known.

The rearrangement joins TRBV6-5 to TRBJ1-5; the D is unclear. The TCR originated in an adult in good health. Sequenced here: peripheral blood, sampled on day 0 of AZD1222 vaccination. The CDR3 spells CASSYSQTRNQPQHF. For the CDR3, the DNA is TGTGCCAGCAGTTACTCGCAAACACGCAATCAGCCCCAGCATTTT.